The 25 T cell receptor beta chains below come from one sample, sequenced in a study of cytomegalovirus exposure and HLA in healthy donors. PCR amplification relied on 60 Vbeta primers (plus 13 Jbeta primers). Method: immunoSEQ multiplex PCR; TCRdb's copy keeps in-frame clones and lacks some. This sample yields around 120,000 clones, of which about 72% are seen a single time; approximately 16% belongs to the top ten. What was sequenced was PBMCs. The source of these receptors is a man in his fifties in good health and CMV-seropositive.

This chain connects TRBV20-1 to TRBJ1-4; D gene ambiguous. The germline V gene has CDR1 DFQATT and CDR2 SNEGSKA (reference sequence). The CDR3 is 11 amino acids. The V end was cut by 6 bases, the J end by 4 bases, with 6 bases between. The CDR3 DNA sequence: TGCAGTGCGGGCGTTAATGAAAAACTGTTTTTT. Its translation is CSAGVNEKLFF.

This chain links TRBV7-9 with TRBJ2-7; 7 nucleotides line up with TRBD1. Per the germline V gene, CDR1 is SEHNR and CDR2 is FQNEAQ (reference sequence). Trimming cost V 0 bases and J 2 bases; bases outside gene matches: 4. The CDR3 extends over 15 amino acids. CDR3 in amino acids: CASSLATGLTYEQYF. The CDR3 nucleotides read TGTGCCAGCAGCTTAGCGACAGGGTTGACCTACGAGCAGTACTTC. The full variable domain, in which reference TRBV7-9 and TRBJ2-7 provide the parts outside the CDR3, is DTGVSQNPRHKITKRGQNVTFRCDPISEHNRLYWYRQTLGQGPEFLTYFQNEAQLEKSRLLSDRFSAERPKGSFSTLEIQRTEQGDSAMYLCASSLATGLTYEQYFGPGTRLTVT.

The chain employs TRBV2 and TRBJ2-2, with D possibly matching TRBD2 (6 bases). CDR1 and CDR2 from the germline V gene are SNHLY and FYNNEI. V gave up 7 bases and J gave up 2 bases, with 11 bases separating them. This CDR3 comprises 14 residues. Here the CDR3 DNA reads TGTGCCAGCACCGGGACTGCTAACACCGGGGAGCTGTTTTTT. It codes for CASTGTANTGELFF. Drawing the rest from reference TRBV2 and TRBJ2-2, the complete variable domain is EPEVTQTPSHQVTQMGQEVILRCVPISNHLYFYWYRQILGQKVEFLVSFYNNEISEKSEIFDDQFSVERPDGSNFTLKIRSTKLEDSAMYFCASTGTANTGELFFGEGSRLTVL.

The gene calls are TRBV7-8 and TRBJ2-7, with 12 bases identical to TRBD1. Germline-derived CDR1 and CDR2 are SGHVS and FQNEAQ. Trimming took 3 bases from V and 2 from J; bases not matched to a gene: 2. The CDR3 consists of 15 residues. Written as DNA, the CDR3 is TGTGCCAGCAGCTTGGGACAGGGGGCCACCTACGAGCAGTACTTC. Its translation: CASSLGQGATYEQYF.

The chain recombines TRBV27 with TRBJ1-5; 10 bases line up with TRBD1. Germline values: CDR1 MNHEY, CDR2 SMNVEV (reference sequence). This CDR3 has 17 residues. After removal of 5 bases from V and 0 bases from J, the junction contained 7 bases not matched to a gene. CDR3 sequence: CASSPRTGGISNQPQHF. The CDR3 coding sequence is TGTGCCAGCAGTCCCCGGACAGGGGGAATTAGCAATCAGCCCCAGCATTTT.

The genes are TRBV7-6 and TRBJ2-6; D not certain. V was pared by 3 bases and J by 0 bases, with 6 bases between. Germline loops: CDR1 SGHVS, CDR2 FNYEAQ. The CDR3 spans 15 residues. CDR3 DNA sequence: TGTGCCAGCAGCTTCCCAGGCTCTGGGGCCAACGTCCTGACTTTC. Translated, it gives CASSFPGSGANVLTF.

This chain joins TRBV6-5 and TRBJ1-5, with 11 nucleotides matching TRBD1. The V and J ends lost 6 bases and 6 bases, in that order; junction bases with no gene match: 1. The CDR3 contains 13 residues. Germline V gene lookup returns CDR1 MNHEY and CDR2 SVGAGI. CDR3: CASRGTGGQPQHF. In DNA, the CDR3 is TGTGCCAGCAGAGGGACAGGGGGTCAGCCCCAGCATTTT.

CDR3 DNA: TGCGCCAGCAGCTTGGGGGCAGGGCTGGACTATGGCTACACCTTC. This translates into CASSLGAGLDYGYTF. V and J are TRBV5-1 and TRBJ1-2; a weak D match, TRBD1 (5 bases). Trimming took off 0 bases at V and 3 bases at J, with 12 bases between the two ends. This CDR3 is built from 15 residues. From germline, CDR1 is SGHRS and CDR2 YFSETQ.

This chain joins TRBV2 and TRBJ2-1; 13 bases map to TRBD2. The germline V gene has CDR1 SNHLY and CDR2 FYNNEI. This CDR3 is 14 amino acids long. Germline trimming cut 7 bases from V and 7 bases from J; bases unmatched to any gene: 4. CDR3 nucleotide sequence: TGTGCCAGCAAAGGACTAGCGGGAGAGAATGAGCAGTTCTTC. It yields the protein CASKGLAGENEQFF.

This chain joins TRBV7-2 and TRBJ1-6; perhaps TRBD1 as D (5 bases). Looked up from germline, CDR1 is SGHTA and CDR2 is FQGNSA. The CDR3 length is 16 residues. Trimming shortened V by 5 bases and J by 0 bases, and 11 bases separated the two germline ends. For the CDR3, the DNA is TGTGCCAGCAGCGCGGAGGGGAGCTCCTATAATTCACCCCTCCACTTT. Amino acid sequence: CASSAEGSSYNSPLHF.

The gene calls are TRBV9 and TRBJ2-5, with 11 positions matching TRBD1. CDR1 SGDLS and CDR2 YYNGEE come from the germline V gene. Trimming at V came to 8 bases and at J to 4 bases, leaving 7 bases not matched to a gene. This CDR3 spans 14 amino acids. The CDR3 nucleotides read TGTGCCAGATCCGGGACAGGGGGAACAGAGACCCAGTACTTC. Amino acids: CARSGTGGTETQYF.

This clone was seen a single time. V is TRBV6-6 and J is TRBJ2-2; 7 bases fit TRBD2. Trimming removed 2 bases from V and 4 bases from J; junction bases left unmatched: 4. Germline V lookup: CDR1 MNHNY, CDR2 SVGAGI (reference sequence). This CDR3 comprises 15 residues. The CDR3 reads CASSYVGGGTGELFF. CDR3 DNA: TGTGCCAGCAGTTACGTTGGCGGGGGCACCGGGGAGCTGTTTTTT.

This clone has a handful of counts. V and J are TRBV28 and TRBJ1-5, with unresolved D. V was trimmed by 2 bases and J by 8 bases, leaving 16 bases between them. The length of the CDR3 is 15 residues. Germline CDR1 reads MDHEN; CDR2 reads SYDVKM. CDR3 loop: CASSLGSATREPQHF. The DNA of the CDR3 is TGTGCCAGCAGTTTAGGGTCCGCGACCCGGGAGCCCCAGCATTTT.

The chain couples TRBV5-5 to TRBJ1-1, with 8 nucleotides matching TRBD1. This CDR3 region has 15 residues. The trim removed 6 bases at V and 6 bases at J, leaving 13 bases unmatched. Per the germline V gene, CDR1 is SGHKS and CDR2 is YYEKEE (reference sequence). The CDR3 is CASTLGIRGRAEAFF. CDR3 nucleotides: TGTGCCAGCACCCTAGGGATCAGGGGGCGCGCTGAAGCTTTCTTT.

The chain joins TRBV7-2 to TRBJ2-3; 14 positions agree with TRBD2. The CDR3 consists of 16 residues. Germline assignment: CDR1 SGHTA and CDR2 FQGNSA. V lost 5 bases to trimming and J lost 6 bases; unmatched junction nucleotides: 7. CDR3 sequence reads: CASSPGTSGSDDTQYF. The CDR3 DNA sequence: TGTGCCAGCAGCCCAGGGACTAGCGGGAGTGATGATACGCAGTATTTT.

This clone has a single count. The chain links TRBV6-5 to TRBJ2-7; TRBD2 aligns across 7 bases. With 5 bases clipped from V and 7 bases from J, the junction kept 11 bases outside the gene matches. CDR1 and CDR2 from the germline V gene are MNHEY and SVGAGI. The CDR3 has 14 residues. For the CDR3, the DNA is TGTGCCAGCAGTCGTGGGGCCCGGGGAGGGGAGCAGTACTTC. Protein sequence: CASSRGARGGEQYF.

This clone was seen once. CDR3 in amino acids: CASSFGLPGSNPGNTIYF. The CDR3 coding sequence is TGTGCCAGCAGCTTCGGGTTACCCGGGTCGAATCCTGGAAACACCATATATTTT. The chain is built from TRBV7-2 and TRBJ1-3, with no clear D. This CDR3 region has 18 residues. V was clipped by 3 bases and J by 2 bases, with 20 bases between them. Per the germline V gene, CDR1 is SGHTA and CDR2 is FQGNSA.

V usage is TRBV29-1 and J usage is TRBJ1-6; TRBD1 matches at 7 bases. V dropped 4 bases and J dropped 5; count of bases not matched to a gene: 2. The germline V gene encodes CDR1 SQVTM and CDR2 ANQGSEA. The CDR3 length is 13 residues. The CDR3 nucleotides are TGCAGCGTTGCTCAGGGGGATAATTCACCCCTCCACTTT. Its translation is CSVAQGDNSPLHF.

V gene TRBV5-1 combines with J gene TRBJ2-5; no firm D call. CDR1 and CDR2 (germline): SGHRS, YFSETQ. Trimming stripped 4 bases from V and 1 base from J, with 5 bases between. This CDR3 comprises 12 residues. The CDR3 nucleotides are TGCGCCAGCAGCCTATTCCAAGAGACCCAGTACTTC. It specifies CASSLFQETQYF.

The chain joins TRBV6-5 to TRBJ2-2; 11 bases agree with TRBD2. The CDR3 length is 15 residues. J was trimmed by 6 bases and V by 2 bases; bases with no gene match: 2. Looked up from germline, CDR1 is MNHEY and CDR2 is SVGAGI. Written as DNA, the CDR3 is TGTGCCAGCAGTTACCGTAGCGGGAGGGCCGGGGAGCTGTTTTTT. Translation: CASSYRSGRAGELFF.

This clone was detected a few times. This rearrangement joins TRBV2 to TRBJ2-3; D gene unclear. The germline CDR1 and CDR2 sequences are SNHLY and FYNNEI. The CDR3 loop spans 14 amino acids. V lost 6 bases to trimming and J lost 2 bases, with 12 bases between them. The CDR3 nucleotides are TGTGCCAGCAGCCCGGTGTCCCACACAGATACGCAGTATTTT. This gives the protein CASSPVSHTDTQYF.

The CDR3 spells CATSRAQAGRAYEQYF. In DNA form, the CDR3 reads TGTGCCACCAGCAGAGCCCAAGCAGGGAGGGCCTACGAGCAGTACTTC. The gene calls are TRBV15 and TRBJ2-7; 7 positions match TRBD2. V trimming: 1 base; J trimming: 2 bases; junction bases outside the gene matches: 8. The CDR3 extends over 16 amino acids. Germline V gene sequence: CDR1 LNHNV, CDR2 YYDKDF (reference sequence).

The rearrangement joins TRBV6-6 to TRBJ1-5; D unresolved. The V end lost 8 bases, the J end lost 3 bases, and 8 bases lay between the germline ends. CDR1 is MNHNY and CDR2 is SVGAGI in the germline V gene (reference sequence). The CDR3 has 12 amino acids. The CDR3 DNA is TGTGCCAGCTTAGATGACAATCAGCCCCAGCATTTT. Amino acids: CASLDDNQPQHF.

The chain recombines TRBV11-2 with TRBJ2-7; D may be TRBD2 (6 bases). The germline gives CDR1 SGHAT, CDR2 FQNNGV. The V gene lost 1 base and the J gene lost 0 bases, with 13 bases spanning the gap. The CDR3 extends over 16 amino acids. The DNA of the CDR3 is TGTGCCAGCAGCTTAGTGGGGGGAACCGTCTCCTACGAGCAGTACTTC. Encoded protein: CASSLVGGTVSYEQYF.

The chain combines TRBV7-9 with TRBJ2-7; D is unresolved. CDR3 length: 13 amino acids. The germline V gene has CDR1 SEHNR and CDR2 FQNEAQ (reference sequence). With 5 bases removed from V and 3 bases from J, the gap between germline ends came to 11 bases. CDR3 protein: CASSPPAGYEQYF. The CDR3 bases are TGTGCCAGCAGCCCTCCCGCCGGCTACGAGCAGTACTTC. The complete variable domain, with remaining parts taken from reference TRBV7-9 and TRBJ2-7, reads DTGVSQNPRHKITKRGQNVTFRCDPISEHNRLYWYRQTLGQGPEFLTYFQNEAQLEKSRLLSDRFSAERPKGSFSTLEIQRTEQGDSAMYLCASSPPAGYEQYFGPGTRLTVT.